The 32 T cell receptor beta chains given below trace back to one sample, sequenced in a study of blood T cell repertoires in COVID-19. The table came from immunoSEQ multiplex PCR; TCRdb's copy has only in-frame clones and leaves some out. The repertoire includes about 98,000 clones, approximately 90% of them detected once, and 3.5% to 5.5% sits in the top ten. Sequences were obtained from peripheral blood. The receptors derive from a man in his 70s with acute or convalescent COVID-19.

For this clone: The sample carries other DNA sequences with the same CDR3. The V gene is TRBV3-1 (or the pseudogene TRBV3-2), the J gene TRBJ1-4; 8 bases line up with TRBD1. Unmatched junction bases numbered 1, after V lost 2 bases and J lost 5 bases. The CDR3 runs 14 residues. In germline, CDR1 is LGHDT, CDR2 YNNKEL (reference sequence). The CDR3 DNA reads TGTGCCAGCAGCCAACAGGGGGCAAATGAAAAACTGTTTTTT. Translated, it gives CASSQQGANEKLFF.

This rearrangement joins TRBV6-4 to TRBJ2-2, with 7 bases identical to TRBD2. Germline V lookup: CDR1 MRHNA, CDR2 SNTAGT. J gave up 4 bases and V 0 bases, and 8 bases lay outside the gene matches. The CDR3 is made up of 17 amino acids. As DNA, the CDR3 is TGTGCCAGCAGTGACTCGTTCAGGGAGGGGTCCACCGGGGAGCTGTTTTTT. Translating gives CASSDSFREGSTGELFF.

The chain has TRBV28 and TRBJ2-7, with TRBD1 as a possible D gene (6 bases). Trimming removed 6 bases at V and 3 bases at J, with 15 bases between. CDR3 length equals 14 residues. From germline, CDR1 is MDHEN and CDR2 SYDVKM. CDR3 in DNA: TGTGCCAGCAGCCCGGGACAAGGCAACTACGAGCAGTACTTC. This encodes CASSPGQGNYEQYF.

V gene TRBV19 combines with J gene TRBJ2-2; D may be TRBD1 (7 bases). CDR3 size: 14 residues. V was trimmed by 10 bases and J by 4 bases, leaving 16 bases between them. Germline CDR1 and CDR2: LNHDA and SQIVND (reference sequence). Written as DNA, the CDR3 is TGTGCCACCTATCGACAGGGAGGCACCGGGGAGCTGTTTTTT. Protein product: CATYRQGGTGELFF. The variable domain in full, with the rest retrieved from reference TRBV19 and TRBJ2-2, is DGGITQSPKYLFRKEGQNVTLSCEQNLNHDAMYWYRQDPGQGLRLIYYSQIVNDFQKGDIAEGYSVSREKKESFPLTVTSAQKNPTAFYLCATYRQGGTGELFFGEGSRLTVL.

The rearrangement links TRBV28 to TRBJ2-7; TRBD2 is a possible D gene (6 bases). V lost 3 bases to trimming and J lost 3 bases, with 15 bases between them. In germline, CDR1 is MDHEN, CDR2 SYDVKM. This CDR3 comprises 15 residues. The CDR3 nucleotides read TGTGCCAGCAGTTTCACGATTCGGGGGTTCTACGAGCAGTACTTC. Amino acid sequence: CASSFTIRGFYEQYF.

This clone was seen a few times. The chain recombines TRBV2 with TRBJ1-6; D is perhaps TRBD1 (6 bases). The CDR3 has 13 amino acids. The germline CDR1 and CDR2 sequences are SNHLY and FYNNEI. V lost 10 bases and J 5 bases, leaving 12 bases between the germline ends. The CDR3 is CATTRTDNSPLHF. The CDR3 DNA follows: TGTGCCACCACTCGGACAGATAATTCACCCCTCCACTTT.

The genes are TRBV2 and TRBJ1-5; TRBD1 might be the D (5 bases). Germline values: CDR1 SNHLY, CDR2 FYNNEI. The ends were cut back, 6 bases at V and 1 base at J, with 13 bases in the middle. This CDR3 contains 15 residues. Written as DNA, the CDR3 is TGTGCCAGCAGGGGGGACCGGGGGAGCAATCAGCCCCAGCATTTT. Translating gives CASRGDRGSNQPQHF.

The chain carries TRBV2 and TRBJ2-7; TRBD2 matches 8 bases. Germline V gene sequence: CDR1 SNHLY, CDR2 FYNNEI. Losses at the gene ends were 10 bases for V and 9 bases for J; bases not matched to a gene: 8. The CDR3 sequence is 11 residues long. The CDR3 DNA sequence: TGTGCCACCACTAGCGGACTAGCGCAGTACGTC. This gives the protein CATTSGLAQYV.

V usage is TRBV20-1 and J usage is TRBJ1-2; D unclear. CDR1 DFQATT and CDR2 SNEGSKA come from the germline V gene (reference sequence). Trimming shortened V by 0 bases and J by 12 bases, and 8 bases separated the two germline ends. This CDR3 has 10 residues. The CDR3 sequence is CSARDGRDTF. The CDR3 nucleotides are TGCAGTGCTAGAGATGGGAGGGACACCTTC.

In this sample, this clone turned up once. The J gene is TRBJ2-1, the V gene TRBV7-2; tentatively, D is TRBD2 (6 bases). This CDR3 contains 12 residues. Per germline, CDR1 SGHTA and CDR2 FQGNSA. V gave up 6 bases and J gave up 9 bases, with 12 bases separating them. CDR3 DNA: TGTGCCAGCAGACTTCTGCGGGGTGAGCAGTTCTTC. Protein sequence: CASRLLRGEQFF.

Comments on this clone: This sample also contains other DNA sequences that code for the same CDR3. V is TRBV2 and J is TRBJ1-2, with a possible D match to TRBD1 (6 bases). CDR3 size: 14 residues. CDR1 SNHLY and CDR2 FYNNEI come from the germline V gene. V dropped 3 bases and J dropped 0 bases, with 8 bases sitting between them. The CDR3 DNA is TGTGCCAGCAGTGACAGGGGAGCTAACTATGGCTACACCTTC. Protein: CASSDRGANYGYTF.

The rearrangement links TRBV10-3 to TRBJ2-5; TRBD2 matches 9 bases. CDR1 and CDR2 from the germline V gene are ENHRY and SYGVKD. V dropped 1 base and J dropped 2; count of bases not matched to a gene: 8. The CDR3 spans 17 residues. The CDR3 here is CAISELGAGGLQETQYF. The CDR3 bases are TGTGCCATCAGTGAGTTGGGAGCGGGGGGCCTGCAAGAGACCCAGTACTTC.

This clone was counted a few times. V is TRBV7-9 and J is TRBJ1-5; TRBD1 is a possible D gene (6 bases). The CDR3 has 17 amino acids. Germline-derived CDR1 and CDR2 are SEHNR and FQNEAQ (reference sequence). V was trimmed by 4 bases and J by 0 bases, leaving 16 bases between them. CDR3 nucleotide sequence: TGTGCCAGCAGCTCGCTGGACAGCCTCTATAGCAATCAGCCCCAGCATTTT. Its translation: CASSSLDSLYSNQPQHF.

The CDR3 sequence: CAISEGRGLPTGELFF. CDR3 DNA sequence: TGTGCCATCAGTGAGGGGAGGGGATTGCCCACCGGGGAGCTGTTTTTT. The chain combines TRBV10-3 with TRBJ2-2, with 7 nucleotides matching TRBD2. CDR1 ENHRY and CDR2 SYGVKD come from the germline V gene. V dropped 2 bases and J dropped 4; count of bases not matched to a gene: 7. CDR3 length equals 16 residues.

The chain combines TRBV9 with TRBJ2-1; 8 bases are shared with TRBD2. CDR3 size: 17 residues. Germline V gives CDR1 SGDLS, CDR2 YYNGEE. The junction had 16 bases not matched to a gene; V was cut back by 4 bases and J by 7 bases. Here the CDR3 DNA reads TGTGCCAGCAGCCCCGACATTGCGGGGGGCCGGGTGAATGAGCAGTTCTTC. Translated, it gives CASSPDIAGGRVNEQFF. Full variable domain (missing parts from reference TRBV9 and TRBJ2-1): DSGVTQTPKHLITATGQRVTLRCSPRSGDLSVYWYQQSLDQGLQFLIQYYNGEERAKGNILERFSAQQFPDLHSELNLSSLELGDSALYFCASSPDIAGGRVNEQFFGPGTRLTVL.

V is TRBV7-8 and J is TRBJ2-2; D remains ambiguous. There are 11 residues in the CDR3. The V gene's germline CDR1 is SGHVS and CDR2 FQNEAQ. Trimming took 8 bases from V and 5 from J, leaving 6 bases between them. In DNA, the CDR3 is TGTGCCAGCCTTCGTACCGGGGAGCTGTTTTTT. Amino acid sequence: CASLRTGELFF.

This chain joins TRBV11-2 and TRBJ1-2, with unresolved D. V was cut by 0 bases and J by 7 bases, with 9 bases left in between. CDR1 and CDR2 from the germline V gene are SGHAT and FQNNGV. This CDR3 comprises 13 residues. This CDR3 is CASSLDVLSGYTF. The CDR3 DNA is TGTGCCAGCAGCTTAGACGTCTTGTCTGGCTACACCTTC. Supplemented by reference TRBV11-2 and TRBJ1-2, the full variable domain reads EAGVAQSPRYKIIEKRQSVAFWCNPISGHATLYWYQQILGQGPKLLIQFQNNGVVDDSQLPKDRFSAERLKGVDSTLKIQPAKLEDSAVYLCASSLDVLSGYTFGSGTRLTVV.

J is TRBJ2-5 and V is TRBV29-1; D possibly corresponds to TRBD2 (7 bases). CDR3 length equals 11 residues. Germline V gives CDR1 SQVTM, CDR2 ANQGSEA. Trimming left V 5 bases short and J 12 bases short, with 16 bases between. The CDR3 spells CSVTTGGREYF. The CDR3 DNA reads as TGCAGCGTTACGACAGGCGGGAGAGAGTACTTC.

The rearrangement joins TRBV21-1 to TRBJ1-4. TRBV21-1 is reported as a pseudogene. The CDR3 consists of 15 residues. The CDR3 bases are TGTGCCAGCAGCAACGGACTCATGGGCAATGAAAAACTGTTTTTT. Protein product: CASSNGLMGNEKLFF.

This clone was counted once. The chain's CDR3 is CASSFGQSTDTQYF. The CDR3 DNA reads TGTGCCAGCAGTTTCGGACAGAGCACAGATACGCAGTATTTT. The chain is built from TRBV6-5 and TRBJ2-3; D perhaps matches TRBD1 (6 bases). The ends were cut back, 4 bases at V and 0 bases at J, with 8 bases in the middle. Germline CDR1 and CDR2: MNHEY and SVGAGI. The CDR3 contains 14 residues.

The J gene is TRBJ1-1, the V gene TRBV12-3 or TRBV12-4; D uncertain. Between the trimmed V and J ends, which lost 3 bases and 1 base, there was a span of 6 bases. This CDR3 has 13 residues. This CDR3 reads CASSLYGNTEAFF. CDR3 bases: TGTGCCAGCAGTTTGTACGGGAACACTGAAGCTTTCTTT.

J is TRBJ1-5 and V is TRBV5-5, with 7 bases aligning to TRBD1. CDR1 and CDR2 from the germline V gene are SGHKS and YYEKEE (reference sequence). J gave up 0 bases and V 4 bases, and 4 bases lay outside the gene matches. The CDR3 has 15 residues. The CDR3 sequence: CASSVQGPSNQPQHF. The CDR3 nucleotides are TGTGCCAGCAGCGTACAGGGGCCTAGCAATCAGCCCCAGCATTTT.

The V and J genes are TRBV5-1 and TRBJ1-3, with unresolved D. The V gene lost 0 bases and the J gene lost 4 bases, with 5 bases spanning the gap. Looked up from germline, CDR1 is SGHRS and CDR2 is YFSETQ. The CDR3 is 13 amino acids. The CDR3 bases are TGCGCCAGCAGCTTGGACCAGGGAAACACCATATATTTT. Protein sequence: CASSLDQGNTIYF.

CDR3 in DNA: TGTGCCAGTAGCCAGGGGAGAAACGAGCAGTACTTC. This encodes CASSQGRNEQYF. The gene calls are TRBV19 and TRBJ2-7; D may be TRBD1 (6 bases). From germline, CDR1 is LNHDA and CDR2 SQIVND (reference sequence). This CDR3 has 12 amino acids. Trimming stripped 6 bases from V and 5 bases from J, with 11 bases between.

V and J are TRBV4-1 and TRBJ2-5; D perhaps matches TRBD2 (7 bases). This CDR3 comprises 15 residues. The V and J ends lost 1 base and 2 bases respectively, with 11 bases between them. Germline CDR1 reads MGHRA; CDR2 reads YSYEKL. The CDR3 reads CASSQGRGGQETQYF. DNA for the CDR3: TGCGCCAGCAGCCAAGGCAGGGGAGGGCAAGAGACCCAGTACTTC.

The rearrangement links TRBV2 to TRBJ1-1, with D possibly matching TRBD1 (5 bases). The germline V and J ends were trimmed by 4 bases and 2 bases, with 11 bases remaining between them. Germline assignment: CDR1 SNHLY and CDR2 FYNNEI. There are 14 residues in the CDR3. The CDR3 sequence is CASSVWGGNTEAFF. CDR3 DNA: TGTGCCAGCAGTGTCTGGGGGGGTAACACTGAAGCTTTCTTT.

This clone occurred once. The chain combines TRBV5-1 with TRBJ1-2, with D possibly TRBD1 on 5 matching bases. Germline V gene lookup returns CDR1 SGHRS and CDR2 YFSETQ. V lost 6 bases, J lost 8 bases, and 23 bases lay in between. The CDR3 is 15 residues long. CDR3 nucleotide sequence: TGCGCCAGCAAATCCGAGGAGGGCAGGGCGAACGGCTACACCTTC. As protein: CASKSEEGRANGYTF.

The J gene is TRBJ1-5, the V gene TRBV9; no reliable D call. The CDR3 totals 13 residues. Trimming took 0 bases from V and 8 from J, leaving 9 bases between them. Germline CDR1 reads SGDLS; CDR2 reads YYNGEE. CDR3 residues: CASSVDNGEPQHF. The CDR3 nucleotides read TGTGCCAGCAGCGTAGACAACGGGGAGCCCCAGCATTTT.

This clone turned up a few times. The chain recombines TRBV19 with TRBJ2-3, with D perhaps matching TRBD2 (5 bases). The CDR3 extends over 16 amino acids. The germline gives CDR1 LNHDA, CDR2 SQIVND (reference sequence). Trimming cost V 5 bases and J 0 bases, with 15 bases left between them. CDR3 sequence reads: CASSLIGRTSTDTQYF. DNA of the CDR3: TGTGCCAGTAGTTTAATAGGGAGAACTAGCACAGATACGCAGTATTTT.

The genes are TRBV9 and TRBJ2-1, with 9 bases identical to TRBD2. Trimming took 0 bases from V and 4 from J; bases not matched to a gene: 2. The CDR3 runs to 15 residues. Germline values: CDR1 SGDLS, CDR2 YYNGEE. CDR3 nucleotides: TGTGCCAGCAGCGTAGCTAGCGGGGCATACAATGAGCAGTTCTTC. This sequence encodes CASSVASGAYNEQFF.

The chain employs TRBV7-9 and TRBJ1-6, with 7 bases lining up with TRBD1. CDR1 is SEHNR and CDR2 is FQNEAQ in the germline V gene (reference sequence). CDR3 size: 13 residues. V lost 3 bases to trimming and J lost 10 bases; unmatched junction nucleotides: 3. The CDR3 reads CASSFQGESPLHF. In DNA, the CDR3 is TGTGCCAGCAGCTTTCAGGGGGAATCACCCCTCCACTTT.

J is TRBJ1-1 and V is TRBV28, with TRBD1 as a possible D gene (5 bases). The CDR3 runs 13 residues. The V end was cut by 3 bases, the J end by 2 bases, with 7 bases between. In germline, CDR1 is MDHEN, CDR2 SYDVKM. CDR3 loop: CASSFRGNTEAFF. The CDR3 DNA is TGTGCCAGCAGTTTTAGGGGAAACACTGAAGCTTTCTTT. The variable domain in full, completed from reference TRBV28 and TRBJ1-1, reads DVKVTQSSRYLVKRTGEKVFLECVQDMDHENMFWYRQDPGLGLRLIYFSYDVKMKEKGDIPEGYSVSREKKERFSLILESASTNQTSMYLCASSFRGNTEAFFGQGTRLTVV.